This TCR beta chain was obtained from a study of response to subunit inactivated influenza vaccine. TCRdb analysed the RT-PCR reads with MiXCR anew, one entry per CDR3 protein. In the table there are about 570,000 distinct CDR3 sequences, around 10% of which are singletons. V shed 3 bases and J 4 bases; nucleotides not matched to a gene: 5. Germline V gene sequence: CDR1 LNHDA, CDR2 SQIVND (reference sequence). The CDR3 runs 17 residues. In addition, the sample was reused for a study of T cells expressing NK-cell markers. That work contributes: Beta-chain TCR cDNA was generated via 5'RACE template switching with UMIs. Sorted CD3+CD56+NKG2C+, CD3+CD56+NKG2C- and CD3+CD56-NKG2C+ T cells provided the TCR beta repertoires. Sorting of alpha-beta TCR T cells alone was achieved in several experiments with an anti-gamma-delta TCR antibody. Dominant NKG2C+ clonotype frequencies of 1.0-7.0% of CD8+ T cells were measured in over 5 donors. These clonotypes, the leaders elsewhere, also led the CD3+CD56-NKG2C+ fraction in several donors.

This chain joins TRBV19 and TRBJ2-1, with 14 bases lining up with TRBD2. This receptor was identified in a man in his fifties or sixties who received an inactivated influenza vaccine. The specimen was PBMCs from blood, collected on the day of vaccination. CDR3 sequence (DNA): TGTGCCAGTAGTATCGGGACTAGCGGGAGAGGATACAATGAGCAGTTCTTC. Translating gives CASSIGTSGRGYNEQFF.